This T cell receptor beta chain was documented in a study of cytomegalovirus exposure and HLA in healthy donors (dated by TCRdb to 2016 to 2017). For the study in its entirety: In an earlier analysis of roughly 590 of the donors, approximately 300 Gb of sequence data and 120 million or so unique TCR beta sequences from 150 million to 200 million T cells were reported. An early release covering roughly 600 HLA-typed donors comprised approximately 290 gigabases of sequencing data and around 80 million unique TCR sequences. Among the roughly 400 genotyped donors, under 90% belonged to the genetic ancestry cluster associated with self-reported Caucasian donors. The aim of the study was to test whether cataloging public T cell receptors could identify signatures of past pathogen exposure. The T cell repertoires of around 730 subjects were profiled by immunosequencing and related to cytomegalovirus serostatus. In addition to the first cohort of 650 to 750 subjects, a separate validation cohort of around 110 different subjects was used. To predict cytomegalovirus infection status, the study combined high-throughput TCR immunosequencing, statistical association of individual TCRs with disease status, and machine learning. To study patterns of TCR occurrence, a later analysis re-analyzed previously published TCR beta repertoires from several hundred donors and added high-resolution HLA genotyping. In the later analysis, no new phenotypic data were used to find candidate immune exposures; instead, reliance was placed on TCR beta sequences and their occurrence across donors. In an earlier analysis of roughly 580 of the donors, high-throughput TCR beta sequencing was used to judge whether each TCR beta V gene segment behaved as functional or pseudogenic. Alongside the repertoire data, information on donor age, sex, ethnicity and CMV serostatus was compiled. A later genetic analysis used genome-wide SNP genotypes for about three fifths of the roughly 700 donors, treating that subset as a discovery cohort. All discovery cohort repertoires had been generated using a single sequencing platform. Both class I and class II loci were covered by HLA typing, at four-digit resolution. The number of typed donors differed by locus: about 620-640 for A, B, C, DRB1 and DQB1; 500 to 550 for DQA1; about 600 for DPA1; and around 450 for DPB1. Four to six DR-DQ haplotypes were handled as single units for association and clustering, since linkage in the cohort was strong. Across about 370 genotyped donors of the cohort, an average of about 240,000 unique TCR beta nucleotide sequences per donor were sequenced, and approximately 17% of those sequences were non-productive.

The cohort comprised 666 healthy bone marrow donors. All cohort members were sampled while nominally healthy, although unrecorded immune exposures were likely present. The donor tested CMV seropositive and was one of the 289 seropositive cohort members. A peripheral blood sample was collected from each donor, and TCR beta sequencing was performed on peripheral blood mononuclear cells. Genomic DNA extraction from the blood cell samples was performed with the Qiagen DNeasy Blood Extraction Kit. The investigation overall reported the following: HLA typing was unavailable for some donors at each locus, so association tests used only the typed subset. Linkage disequilibrium might explain the correlated functional status among segregating V segments, but an unknown experimental factor could not be excluded. In a later analysis, several top co-occurrence clusters were reported to appear linked to parvovirus B19, influenza, CMV and Epstein-Barr virus. The 87-base-pair reads could not distinguish some IMGT-functional V segments, including TRBV6-2 and TRBV6-3, so those segments were excluded. Only TCR beta chains were sequenced in this cohort, and the absence of alpha or paired-chain data limited detectable features. Three of the identified cytomegalovirus-associated TCR beta chains were confirmed in vitro to be specific for cytomegalovirus antigens. Roughly uniform sequencing depth across donors was assumed in presence/absence analyses, although this assumption may not hold. According to a later genetic analysis, donors in an Asian-associated ancestry cluster had fewer N-insertions in productive TCRs than the roughly 670-donor mean. In an earlier analysis of fewer than 750 of the donors, most TCR beta V segments were observed in productive rearrangements about 90% or about 30% of the time, broadly matching IMGT annotations. About 17 rarely observed V segments, including chromosome 9 orphons, were excluded from the earlier analysis of approximately 500 of the donors because counts were too low. A group of highly shared sequence variants was considered likely to be a technical artifact of the sequencing pipeline. The authors suggested that the approach could potentially be extended to other disease states and immunological phenotypes. A further reported finding was that TCR beta sequences accurately predicted the HLA-A and HLA-B alleles for most subjects in the first cohort. When HLA alleles, especially DR and DQ, strongly co-occurred, attributing TCR associations to individual alleles was difficult. Most TCR sequences were seen in very few donors, while some public TCRs were found in many individuals. Specific HLA alleles were associated with roughly 16,000 TCR beta sequences at a false discovery rate of 0.05 in a later analysis. In a later analysis, TCR association rates were found to vary across HLA loci, with the most associated TCRs seen for DRB1 alleles and the fewest for HLA-C alleles. A later analysis found that most CMV-associated TCR beta chains appeared HLA-restricted, with HLA associations seemingly driven largely by CMV exposure. A total of fewer than 200 TCR beta chains were listed by the study as associated with cytomegalovirus. In both the original and validation cohorts, the classifier was reported to diagnose cytomegalovirus status with high specificity and sensitivity. An association between a missense DCLRE1C variant and V-gene and J-gene trimming of TCR beta chains was found in a later genetic analysis and replicated in an independent cohort. Compared with equally common non-associated chains, HLA-associated TCR beta chains in a later analysis were more clonally expanded and had lower generation probabilities. CMV serostatus was the only immune exposure information available for the cohort.

Based on the germline V gene (reference sequence), the CDR1 and CDR2 sequences are SEHNR and FQNEAQ. V is pruned by 5 bases and J by 5 bases, leaving 3 bases of the junction without a gene match. The CDR3 contains 15 residues, cysteine and phenylalanine counted. Only the CDR3 DNA is retained, 45 bases long and in frame from the first base. Library generation was performed with the immunoSEQ multiplex PCR assay. The multiplex PCR relied on a mix of 60 forward primers for TCR Vbeta segments and 13 reverse primers for TCR Jbeta segments. The CDR3 region of rearranged TCR beta genes was amplified from genomic DNA by a multiplex PCR assay. The amplified TCR beta libraries were sequenced on the Illumina HiSeq System as 87-base-pair reads. Turning to the authors' computational methods: In a later analysis, around 80 million unique TCR beta chains were counted across the roughly 610 repertoires, and around 10 million of these chains were shared by at least two donors. Raw reads were error-corrected and collapsed into unique sequences with a nearest-neighbor algorithm that merged closely related sequences to remove PCR and sequencing errors. To assign V, D and J gene segments, CDR3 sequences were aligned to IMGT reference sequences. For a sequence to be retained, at least a six-nucleotide match to both a V gene segment and a J gene segment was required. Rearrangements were classified as productive when the CDR3 lacked stop codons and remained in frame with V and J, and all other rearrangements were classified as non-productive. Following IMGT convention, CDR3 was defined as the stretch from the second conserved V-encoded cysteine to the conserved J-encoded phenylalanine. The earlier analysis of 587 of the donors excluded sequences that lacked an unambiguous match to a single V gene segment. In an earlier analysis of a few hundred of the donors, a V segment was called functional when productive rearrangements were above 56.7%, and segregating when the standard deviation between donors exceeded 5%. A statistical classification framework was developed to diagnose cytomegalovirus status using the catalog of TCR beta chain sequences. A later analysis assigned V and J genes by comparing TCR nucleotide sequences with IMGT/GENE-DB human TR gene sequences. Using the TCRdist pipeline, a later analysis assigned CDR3 sequences along with most-parsimonious VDJ recombination scenarios. In a later analysis, each TCR beta chain was defined by its CDR3 amino acid sequence together with its V-gene family, and reads lacking a unique V-gene family were excluded. In a later analysis, fewer than 600 highly shared, low-generation-probability nucleotide sequences were removed to address suspected cross-contamination and a sequencing artifact. In a later analysis, a clonal expansion index was calculated for each public chain from normalized within-repertoire ranks of inferred template counts. A later analysis computed generation probabilities with a VDJ recombination model fitted to out-of-frame rearrangements, and checked the results against IGoR. In a later analysis, TCR-TCR, TCR-HLA and TCR-CMV co-occurrence was scored with hypergeometric tests, and a repertoire-size bias correction was applied to TCR pairs. To estimate false discovery rates, a later analysis permuted the HLA or CMV assignments 20 times. In a later analysis, co-occurring TCRs were grouped with DBSCAN, and TCRdist sequence similarity was added when clustering was performed within HLA-allele-positive subsets. Repertoires with fewer than 30,000 or more than 120,000 public chains were left out of co-occurrence clustering, as were five repertoires with anomalous nucleotide sharing. TCRdb took over this immuneACCESS table, retaining in-frame rearrangements with V and J assigned. Such tables are incomplete; in checked studies, under half of the missing clones stem from an unresolved V gene, and the remainder is unexplained. V, J and clone size are those of that table, while D and trimming were read from the DNA. Here the sample has approximately 150,000 clones; over 75% occur a single time. 6.3% of the sample goes to the ten largest clones.

There are a few counts of this clone. Its antigen is currently not known. Base qualities are not at hand, and no much larger clone is one base apart. The chain was built from TRBV7-9 and TRBJ2-2, and 12 bases in between align with TRBD2. This TCR was recovered from a man aged 35-49 years in good health and CMV-seropositive. Sample: PBMCs. The CDR3 amino acid sequence is: CASSATSGRTGELFF. The DNA reads TGTGCCAGCAGCGCAACTAGCGGGAGGACCGGGGAGCTGTTTTTT.